These T cell receptor beta chains were read from a single sample in a study of T cells after yellow fever vaccination. TCRdb processed the 5' RACE reads anew with MiXCR; each CDR3 protein has one entry. The sample records about 340,000 distinct CDR3 sequences, around an eighth being singletons. Sequencing was performed on CD4+ T cells sorted from PBMCs, taken 15 days after the yellow fever booster vaccination. Receptors were obtained from a man younger than 35 who received the YFV17D yellow fever vaccine. CDR3s include the opening cysteine and the closing phenylalanine or tryptophan. D genes are given only for firm matches. Rows may omit the clone size; those that give it use once, few, many or a size class.

cdr3_aa | cdr3_nt | d_call | v_call | clone_size | j_call
CASSPQGGAISPLHF | TGTGCCAGCAGTCCCCAAGGGGGCGCAATTTCACCCCTCCACTTT | TRBD1 | TRBV12-3/TRBV12-4 | . | TRBJ1-6
CASSGQYNEQFF | TGTGCCAGCAGTGGACAGTACAATGAGCAGTTCTTC | . | TRBV2 | . | TRBJ2-1
CASSPPGLANTGELFF | TGCGCCAGCAGCCCTCCGGGACTAGCGAACACCGGGGAGCTGTTTTTT | TRBD2 | TRBV5-1 | many | TRBJ2-2
CASSLLQVNAYEQYF | TGTGCCAGCAGCTTGTTACAGGTGAATGCCTACGAGCAGTACTTC | . | TRBV5-6 | few | TRBJ2-7
CASSAIGSGNTEAFF | TGTGCCAGCAGCGCCATCGGATCTGGAAACACTGAAGCTTTCTTT | . | TRBV6-1 | . | TRBJ1-1
CASSPNSPVGGANVLTF | TGTGCCAGCTCACCGAACTCCCCGGTCGGCGGGGCCAACGTCCTGACTTTC | . | TRBV18 | . | TRBJ2-6
CASSVGPANEQYF | TGTGCCAGCAGCGTAGGTCCGGCGAACGAGCAGTACTTC | . | TRBV9 | few | TRBJ2-7
CASSQGSGTDTQYF | TGTGCCAGCAGCCAAGGTAGCGGCACAGATACGCAGTATTTT | . | TRBV4-2 | few | TRBJ2-3
CASSLEIGNTQYF | TGTGCCAGCAGCTTGGAGATAGGGAATACGCAGTATTTT | . | TRBV11-2 | . | TRBJ2-3
CASSQGLAGMWKETQYF | TGTGCCAGCAGCCAAGGTCTAGCGGGGATGTGGAAAGAGACCCAGTACTTC | TRBD2 | TRBV4-2 | many | TRBJ2-5
CASTGENTEAFF | TGCGCCAGCACCGGCGAGAACACTGAAGCTTTCTTT | . | TRBV5-1 | many | TRBJ1-1
CSPREGETQYF | TGCAGTCCCAGGGAAGGAGAGACCCAGTACTTC | . | TRBV20-1 | few | TRBJ2-5
CASSRTGQGRTEAFF | TGTGCCAGCAGCCGAACGGGACAGGGGAGGACTGAAGCTTTCTTT | TRBD1 | TRBV4-2 | few | TRBJ1-1
CASNSPLLNSGNTIYF | TGTGCCAGCAATTCACCCCTGCTAAACTCTGGAAACACCATATATTTT | . | TRBV3-1 | . | TRBJ1-3
CASSRSGGAFETQYF | TGTGCCAGCAGCCGTAGCGGGGGGGCCTTTGAGACCCAGTACTTC | TRBD2 | TRBV7-2 | few | TRBJ2-5
CASSDRQGYTEAFF | TGTGCCAGCAGCGACAGACAGGGCTACACTGAAGCTTTCTTT | TRBD1 | TRBV7-2 | . | TRBJ1-1
CASSVLGVHNEQFF | TGCGCCAGCAGCGTGTTAGGAGTTCACAATGAGCAGTTCTTC | . | TRBV5-1 | . | TRBJ2-1
CASSIRTSGAEQFF | TGTGCCAGTAGTATACGAACTAGCGGGGCCGAGCAGTTCTTC | TRBD2 | TRBV19 | few | TRBJ2-1
CSARGSGGLMDNSPLHF | TGCAGTGCTAGAGGGTCCGGGGGCCTAATGGATAATTCACCCCTCCACTTT | . | TRBV20-1 | few | TRBJ1-6
CASSEAGGGYTF | TGTGCCAGCAGTGAAGCAGGGGGTGGCTACACCTTC | . | TRBV2 | once | TRBJ1-2
CASTYQPQHF | TGTGCCAGCACATACCAGCCCCAGCATTTT | . | TRBV3-1 | many | TRBJ1-5
CASSRTGGAEHYGYTF | TGTGCCAGCAGCCGGACAGGGGGCGCAGAACACTATGGCTACACCTTC | TRBD1 | TRBV7-9 | many | TRBJ1-2
CASSLSWVATNEKLFF | TGTGCCAGCAGCTTATCCTGGGTAGCGACTAATGAAAAACTGTTTTTT | . | TRBV7-2 | . | TRBJ1-4
CARSGTAGNTIYF | TGTGCCAGATCCGGGACAGCGGGAAACACCATATATTTT | TRBD1 | TRBV30 | many | TRBJ1-3